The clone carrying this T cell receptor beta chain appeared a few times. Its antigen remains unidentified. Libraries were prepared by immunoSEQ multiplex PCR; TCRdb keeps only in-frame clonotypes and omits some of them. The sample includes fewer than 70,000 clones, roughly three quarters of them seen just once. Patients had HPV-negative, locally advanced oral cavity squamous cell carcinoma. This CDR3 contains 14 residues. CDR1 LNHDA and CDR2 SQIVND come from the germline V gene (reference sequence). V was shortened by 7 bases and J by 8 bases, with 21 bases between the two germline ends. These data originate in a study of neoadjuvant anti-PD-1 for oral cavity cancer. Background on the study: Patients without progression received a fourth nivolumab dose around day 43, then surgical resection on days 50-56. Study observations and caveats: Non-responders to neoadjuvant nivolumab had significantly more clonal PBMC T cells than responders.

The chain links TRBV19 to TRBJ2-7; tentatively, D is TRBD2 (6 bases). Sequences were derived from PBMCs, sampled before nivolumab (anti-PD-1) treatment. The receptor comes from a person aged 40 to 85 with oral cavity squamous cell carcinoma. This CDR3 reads CASKDAGLSRQQYF. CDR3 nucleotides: TGTGCCAGTAAGGACGCGGGACTCAGCAGGCAGCAGTACTTC.